The sequence of this TCR beta chain was determined in a study of shared T cell receptors in the human thymus. The table came from immunoSEQ multiplex PCR; TCRdb's copy has only in-frame clones and leaves some out. The sample lists about 660,000 clones, over 75% occurring once. The same data also went into a second study, on human thymus T cells. That source adds: Thymic as well as blood repertoires seemed to favor certain V and J genes unevenly.

The sequenced sample was thymocytes. This clonotype was sampled from a boy younger than two with a congenital heart defect.

The CDR3, as DNA: TGTGCCAGCAGTGGCCTTCCGGAGGGGAGCTCCTACGAGCAGTACTTC. Its protein is CASSGLPEGSSYEQYF. The chain recombines TRBV6-1 with TRBJ2-7; maybe TRBD2 (6 bases). The germline V gene encodes CDR1 MNHNS and CDR2 SASEGT. There are 16 residues in the CDR3. V was pared by 4 bases and J by 0 bases, with 16 bases between.